These T cell receptor beta chains were read from a single sample in a study of T-cell reconstitution after alpha-beta-depleted transplantation in children. TCRdb processed the PCR reads anew with MiXCR; each CDR3 protein has one entry. The sample has approximately 300,000 distinct CDR3 sequences; about 7.3% are singletons. The input for sequencing was peripheral blood, taken 360 days after TCRalphabeta/CD19-depleted stem cell transplant. These receptors were obtained from a female patient between 2 and 15 years old who had a stem cell transplant for Fanconi anemia, so the T cells may come from the graft donor. CDR3s include the opening cysteine and the closing phenylalanine or tryptophan. The order of the fields is D gene, J gene, V gene, clone size, CDR3 protein, CDR3 DNA. A D gene is named only where the DNA matches it firmly. Only some rows state a clone size, as once, few, many or a class for expanded clones.

d_gene: NA
j_gene: TRBJ1-1
v_gene: TRBV20-1
abundance: NA
CDR3aa: CSASSQGFGINTEAFF
CDR3nt: TGCAGTGCTAGTAGCCAGGGGTTCGGGATAAACACTGAAGCTTTCTTT

d_gene: NA
j_gene: TRBJ2-4
v_gene: TRBV7-8
abundance: few
CDR3aa: CASSLHGNPKAKNIQYF
CDR3nt: TGTGCCAGCAGCTTACATGGGAATCCTAAAGCCAAAAACATTCAGTACTTC

d_gene: NA
j_gene: TRBJ1-1
v_gene: TRBV7-8
abundance: many
CDR3aa: CASSSETRTEAFF
CDR3nt: TGTGCCAGCAGCTCTGAAACGAGAACTGAAGCTTTCTTT

d_gene: NA
j_gene: TRBJ1-2
v_gene: TRBV10-3
abundance: few
CDR3aa: CAISEGENGYTF
CDR3nt: TGTGCCATCAGTGAGGGGGAGAATGGCTACACCTTC

d_gene: NA
j_gene: TRBJ2-2
v_gene: TRBV5-1
abundance: many
CDR3aa: CASSLASLNTGELFF
CDR3nt: TGCGCCAGCAGCTTGGCTAGCCTGAACACCGGGGAGCTGTTTTTT

d_gene: NA
j_gene: TRBJ2-1
v_gene: TRBV7-3
abundance: NA
CDR3aa: CASSLTGGRQFF
CDR3nt: TGTGCCAGCAGCTTAACCGGGGGGCGGCAGTTCTTC

d_gene: NA
j_gene: TRBJ2-3
v_gene: TRBV11-2
abundance: NA
CDR3aa: CASSLGHYSTDTQYF
CDR3nt: TGTGCCAGCAGCTTAGGACACTACAGCACAGATACGCAGTATTTT

d_gene: TRBD2
j_gene: TRBJ2-1
v_gene: TRBV10-3
abundance: many
CDR3aa: CAISDLASGDFEQFF
CDR3nt: TGTGCCATCAGTGATCTGGCTAGCGGGGATTTTGAGCAGTTCTTC

d_gene: NA
j_gene: TRBJ2-3
v_gene: TRBV18
abundance: many
CDR3aa: CASSLPTVGSNTQYF
CDR3nt: TGTGCCAGCTCACTCCCGACAGTTGGTAGTAATACGCAGTATTTT

d_gene: NA
j_gene: TRBJ2-2
v_gene: TRBV18
abundance: NA
CDR3aa: CATSIPDRNTGELFF
CDR3nt: TGTGCCACCTCGATTCCCGACAGGAACACCGGGGAGCTGTTTTTT

d_gene: NA
j_gene: TRBJ2-3
v_gene: TRBV5-1
abundance: many
CDR3aa: CASSSDSTDTQYF
CDR3nt: TGCGCCAGCAGCTCGGACAGCACAGATACGCAGTATTTT

d_gene: TRBD1
j_gene: TRBJ2-1
v_gene: TRBV7-7
abundance: few
CDR3aa: CASSPVPGGADNEQFF
CDR3nt: TGTGCCAGCAGCCCAGTGCCAGGGGGCGCTGACAATGAGCAGTTCTTC

d_gene: NA
j_gene: TRBJ1-5
v_gene: TRBV6-2/TRBV6-3
abundance: NA
CDR3aa: CASSYGRIGNQPQHF
CDR3nt: TGTGCCAGCAGTTACGGTCGGATAGGCAATCAGCCCCAGCATTTT

d_gene: NA
j_gene: TRBJ2-1
v_gene: TRBV7-3
abundance: many
CDR3aa: CASSSVSGAYNEQFF
CDR3nt: TGTGCCAGCAGCTCCGTCTCCGGGGCTTACAATGAGCAGTTCTTC

d_gene: NA
j_gene: TRBJ2-1
v_gene: TRBV11-2
abundance: many
CDR3aa: CASSPAIGISYNEQFF
CDR3nt: TGTGCCAGCAGCCCAGCTATCGGAATCTCCTACAATGAGCAGTTCTTC

d_gene: NA
j_gene: TRBJ2-1
v_gene: TRBV11-2
abundance: many
CDR3aa: CASSLVNDRNEQFF
CDR3nt: TGTGCCAGCAGCTTAGTCAATGATCGCAATGAGCAGTTCTTC

d_gene: TRBD1
j_gene: TRBJ2-6
v_gene: TRBV10-2
abundance: many
CDR3aa: CATETGDGANVLTF
CDR3nt: TGCGCCACCGAGACAGGGGACGGGGCCAACGTCCTGACTTTC

d_gene: TRBD1
j_gene: TRBJ2-5
v_gene: TRBV12-3/TRBV12-4
abundance: many
CDR3aa: CASSLRDRLEETQYF
CDR3nt: TGTGCCAGCAGTTTGAGGGACAGGCTAGAAGAGACCCAGTACTTC

d_gene: TRBD1
j_gene: TRBJ2-7
v_gene: TRBV10-1
abundance: NA
CDR3aa: CASSLRTGGTEQYF
CDR3nt: TGCGCCAGCAGTCTAAGGACAGGGGGCACCGAGCAGTACTTC

d_gene: NA
j_gene: TRBJ1-1
v_gene: TRBV11-2
abundance: once
CDR3aa: CASSLVRAFF
CDR3nt: TGTGCCAGCAGCTTGGTTAGGGCTTTCTTT

d_gene: NA
j_gene: TRBJ2-7
v_gene: TRBV10-3
abundance: many
CDR3aa: CAISESWGSYEQYF
CDR3nt: TGTGCCATCAGTGAGTCGTGGGGGTCCTACGAGCAGTACTTC

d_gene: NA
j_gene: TRBJ2-3
v_gene: TRBV6-2/TRBV6-3
abundance: few
CDR3aa: CASSYGHGTDTQYF
CDR3nt: TGTGCCAGCAGTTACGGACACGGCACAGATACGCAGTATTTT

d_gene: TRBD1
j_gene: TRBJ1-2
v_gene: TRBV4-2
abundance: few
CDR3aa: CASSQVPGTGVYYGYTF
CDR3nt: TGTGCCAGCAGCCAAGTCCCCGGGACAGGGGTGTACTATGGCTACACCTTC

d_gene: TRBD2
j_gene: TRBJ2-1
v_gene: TRBV11-2
abundance: few
CDR3aa: CATGLAGAYNEQFF
CDR3nt: TGTGCCACCGGACTAGCGGGTGCGTACAATGAGCAGTTCTTC

d_gene: NA
j_gene: TRBJ2-1
v_gene: TRBV5-1
abundance: many
CDR3aa: CASSFSGLDEQFF
CDR3nt: TGCGCCAGCAGCTTCTCCGGGCTGGATGAGCAGTTCTTC

d_gene: NA
j_gene: TRBJ2-3
v_gene: TRBV7-9
abundance: NA
CDR3aa: CASSPIGYTDTQYF
CDR3nt: TGTGCCAGCAGCCCGATAGGATACACAGATACGCAGTATTTT